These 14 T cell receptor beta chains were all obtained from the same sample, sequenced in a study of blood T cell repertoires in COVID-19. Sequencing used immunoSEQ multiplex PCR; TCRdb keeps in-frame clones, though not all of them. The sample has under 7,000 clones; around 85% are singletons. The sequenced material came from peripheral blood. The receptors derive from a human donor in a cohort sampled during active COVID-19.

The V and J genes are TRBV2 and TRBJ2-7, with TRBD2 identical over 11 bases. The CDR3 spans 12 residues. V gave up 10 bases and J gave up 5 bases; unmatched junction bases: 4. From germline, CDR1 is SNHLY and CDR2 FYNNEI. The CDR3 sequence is CAITSGGDEQYF. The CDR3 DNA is TGTGCCATCACTAGCGGGGGTGACGAGCAGTACTTC.

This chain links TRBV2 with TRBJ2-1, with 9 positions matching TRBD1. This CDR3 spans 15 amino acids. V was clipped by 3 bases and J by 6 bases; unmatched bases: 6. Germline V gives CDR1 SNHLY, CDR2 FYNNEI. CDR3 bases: TGTGCCAGCAGTGATGTGGGGGACAGGGTCAATGAGCAGTTCTTC. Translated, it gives CASSDVGDRVNEQFF.

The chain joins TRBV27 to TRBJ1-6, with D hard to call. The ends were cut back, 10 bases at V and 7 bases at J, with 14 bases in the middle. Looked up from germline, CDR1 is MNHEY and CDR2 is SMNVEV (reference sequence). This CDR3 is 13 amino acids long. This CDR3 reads CANSRGPNSPLHF. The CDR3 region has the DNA TGTGCCAACAGCCGAGGTCCAAATTCACCCCTCCACTTT.

The CDR3 sequence is CASSEQGPMTEAFF. In DNA form, the CDR3 reads TGTGCCAGCAGTGAGCAGGGTCCTATGACTGAAGCTTTCTTT. The chain uses TRBV2 and TRBJ1-1; weak D call: TRBD1 (5 bases). The germline V gene encodes CDR1 SNHLY and CDR2 FYNNEI. The CDR3 loop spans 14 amino acids. Trimming left V 3 bases short and J 5 bases short, with 13 bases between.

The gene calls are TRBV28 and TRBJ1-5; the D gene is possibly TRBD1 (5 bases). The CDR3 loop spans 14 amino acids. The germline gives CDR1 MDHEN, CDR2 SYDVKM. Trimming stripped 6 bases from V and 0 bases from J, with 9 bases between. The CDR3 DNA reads TGTGCCAGCAGATTGGACACTAGCAATCAGCCCCAGCATTTT. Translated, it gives CASRLDTSNQPQHF.

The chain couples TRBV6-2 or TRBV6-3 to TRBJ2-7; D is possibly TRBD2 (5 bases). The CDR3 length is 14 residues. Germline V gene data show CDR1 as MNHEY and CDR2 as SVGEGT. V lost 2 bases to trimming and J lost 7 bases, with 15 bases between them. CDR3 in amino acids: CASSYQRLPREQYF. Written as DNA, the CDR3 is TGTGCCAGCAGTTACCAGCGGCTCCCGAGGGAGCAGTACTTC.

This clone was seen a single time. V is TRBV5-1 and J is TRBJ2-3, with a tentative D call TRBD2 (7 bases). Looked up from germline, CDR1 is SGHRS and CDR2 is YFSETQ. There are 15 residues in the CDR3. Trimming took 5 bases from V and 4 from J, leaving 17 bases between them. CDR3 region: CASRGGGESADTQYF. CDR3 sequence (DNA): TGCGCCAGCAGAGGGGGAGGGGAGAGCGCAGATACGCAGTATTTT.

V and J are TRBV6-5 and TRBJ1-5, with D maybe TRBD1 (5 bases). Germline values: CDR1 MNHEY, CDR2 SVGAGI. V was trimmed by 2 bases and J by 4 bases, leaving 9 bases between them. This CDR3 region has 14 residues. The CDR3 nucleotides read TGTGCCAGCAGTTACGACAGAAAAAATCAGCCCCAGCATTTT. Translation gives CASSYDRKNQPQHF.

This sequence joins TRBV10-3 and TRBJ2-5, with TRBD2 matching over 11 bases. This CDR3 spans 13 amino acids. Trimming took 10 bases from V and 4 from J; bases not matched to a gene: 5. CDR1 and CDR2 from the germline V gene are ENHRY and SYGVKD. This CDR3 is CATATSGIETQYF. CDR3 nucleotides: TGTGCCACCGCGACTAGCGGGATAGAGACCCAGTACTTC.

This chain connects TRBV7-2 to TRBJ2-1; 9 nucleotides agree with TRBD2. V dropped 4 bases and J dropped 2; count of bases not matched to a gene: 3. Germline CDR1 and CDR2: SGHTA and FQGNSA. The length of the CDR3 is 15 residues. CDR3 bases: TGTGCCAGCAGCTCTAGCGGGACCACCTACAATGAGCAGTTCTTC. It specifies CASSSSGTTYNEQFF. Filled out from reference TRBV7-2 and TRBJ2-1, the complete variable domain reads GAGVSQSPSNKVTEKGKDVELRCDPISGHTALYWYRQSLGQGLEFLIYFQGNSAPDKSGLPSDRFSAERTGGSVSTLTIQRTQQEDSAVYLCASSSSGTTYNEQFFGPGTRLTVL.

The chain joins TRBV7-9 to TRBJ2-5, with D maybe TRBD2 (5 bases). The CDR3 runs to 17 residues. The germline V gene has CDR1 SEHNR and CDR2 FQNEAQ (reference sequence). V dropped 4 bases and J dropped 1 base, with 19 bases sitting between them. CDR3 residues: CASSSWTQRSVQETQYF. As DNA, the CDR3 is TGTGCCAGCAGCTCCTGGACTCAACGTAGCGTCCAAGAGACCCAGTACTTC. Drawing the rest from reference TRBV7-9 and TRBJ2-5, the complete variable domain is DTGVSQNPRHKITKRGQNVTFRCDPISEHNRLYWYRQTLGQGPEFLTYFQNEAQLEKSRLLSDRFSAERPKGSFSTLEIQRTEQGDSAMYLCASSSWTQRSVQETQYFGPGTRLLVL.

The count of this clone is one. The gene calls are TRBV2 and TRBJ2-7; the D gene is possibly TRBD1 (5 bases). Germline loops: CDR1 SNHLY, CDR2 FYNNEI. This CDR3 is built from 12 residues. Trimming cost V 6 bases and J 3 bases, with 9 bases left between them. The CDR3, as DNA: TGTGCCAGCAGGACAGACCTCTACGAGCAGTACTTC. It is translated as CASRTDLYEQYF.

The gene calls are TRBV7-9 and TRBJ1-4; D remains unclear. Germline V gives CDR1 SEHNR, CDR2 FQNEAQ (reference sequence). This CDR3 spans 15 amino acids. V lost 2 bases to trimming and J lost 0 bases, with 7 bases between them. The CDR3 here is CASSLTGTTNEKLFF. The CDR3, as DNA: TGTGCCAGCAGCTTAACGGGAACAACTAATGAAAAACTGTTTTTT. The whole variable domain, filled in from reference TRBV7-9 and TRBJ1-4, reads DTGVSQNPRHKITKRGQNVTFRCDPISEHNRLYWYRQTLGQGPEFLTYFQNEAQLEKSRLLSDRFSAERPKGSFSTLEIQRTEQGDSAMYLCASSLTGTTNEKLFFGSGTQLSVL.

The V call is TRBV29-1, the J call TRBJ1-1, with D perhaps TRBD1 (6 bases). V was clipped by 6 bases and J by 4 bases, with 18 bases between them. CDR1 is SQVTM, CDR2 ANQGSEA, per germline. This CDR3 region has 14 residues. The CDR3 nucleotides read TGCAGCGTAGGACCTTCAGGGGTAGGCACTGAAGCTTTCTTT. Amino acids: CSVGPSGVGTEAFF.